Shown below are 12 T cell receptor beta chains from a single sample sequenced in a study of T cells after yellow fever vaccination. TCRdb analysed the 5' RACE reads with MiXCR anew, one entry per CDR3 protein. The data contain more than 200,000 distinct CDR3 sequences, roughly 3.5% of them seen just once; the ten biggest clones take up about a fifth. Sample: PBMCs, taken 15 days after the yellow fever booster vaccination. The origin of the receptors is a man between 18 and 29 years old who received the YFV17D yellow fever vaccine.

The CDR3 reads CASSTPGQGAGYGYTF. As DNA, the CDR3 is TGTGCCAGCAGCACCCCGGGACAGGGGGCAGGCTATGGCTACACCTTC. The chain uses TRBV7-2 and TRBJ1-2; 12 nucleotides align to TRBD1. Germline V CDR1 and CDR2: SGHTA, FQGNSA. The CDR3 loop spans 16 amino acids. Losses at the gene ends were 5 bases for V and 4 bases for J; bases not matched to a gene: 8.

This clonotype showed up many times. The V gene is TRBV12-3 or TRBV12-4, the J gene TRBJ2-1; 13 bases align to TRBD2. This CDR3 has 14 residues. V dropped 6 bases and J dropped 12; count of bases not matched to a gene: 8. The CDR3 reads CASRGLAGALAQFF. Written as DNA, the CDR3 is TGTGCCAGCAGAGGACTAGCGGGGGCTCTCGCGCAGTTCTTC.

This clonotype appeared many times. The chain couples TRBV7-3 to TRBJ2-3; TRBD2 agrees at 9 bases. Germline loops: CDR1 SGHTA, CDR2 FQGTGA. CDR3 length equals 14 residues. V trimming: 2 bases; J trimming: 6 bases; junction bases outside the gene matches: 3. The CDR3 region has the DNA TGTGCCAGCAGCTTAGGGACTAGCAGCGATACGCAGTATTTT. It encodes CASSLGTSSDTQYF.

This clonotype came up many times. The gene calls are TRBV5-1 and TRBJ2-2; D uncertain. The CDR3 has 14 amino acids. V was shortened by 2 bases and J by 0 bases, with 5 bases between the two germline ends. Germline CDR1 SGHRS, CDR2 YFSETQ. This CDR3 reads CASSFSTNTGELFF. CDR3 DNA: TGCGCCAGCAGCTTCTCGACGAACACCGGGGAGCTGTTTTTT.

This clonotype was counted ten times or more. The chain is built from TRBV20-1 and TRBJ2-1; the match to TRBD2 covers 8 bases. The CDR3 has 15 residues. V dropped 0 bases and J dropped 5; count of bases not matched to a gene: 6. The germline CDR1 and CDR2 sequences are DFQATT and SNEGSKA (reference sequence). CDR3 amino acids: CSARDWSGGDNEQFF. The CDR3 DNA reads as TGCAGTGCTAGAGATTGGAGCGGGGGCGACAATGAGCAGTTCTTC.

This clonotype was seen repeatedly, ten times or more. V gene TRBV6-4 combines with J gene TRBJ2-1, with D uncertain. From germline, CDR1 is MRHNA and CDR2 SNTAGT. CDR3 length equals 13 residues. Between the trimmed V and J ends, which lost 3 bases and 9 bases, there was a span of 12 bases. The chain's CDR3 is CASSEEAWGEQFF. For the CDR3, the DNA is TGTGCCAGCAGTGAAGAGGCGTGGGGTGAGCAGTTCTTC.

The V gene is TRBV5-1, the J gene TRBJ1-2; D is possibly TRBD1 (6 bases). The V gene's germline CDR1 is SGHRS and CDR2 YFSETQ. The V gene lost 0 bases and the J gene lost 5 bases, with 8 bases spanning the gap. The CDR3 sequence is 13 residues long. The CDR3 region is CASSLVDSYGYTF. Written as DNA, the CDR3 is TGCGCCAGCAGCTTGGTGGACAGTTATGGCTACACCTTC.

In this sample, this clonotype turned up a few times. The V and J genes are TRBV7-2 and TRBJ1-5; TRBD1 agrees at 9 bases. CDR3 length equals 15 residues. V was clipped by 5 bases and J by 5 bases; unmatched bases: 7. Looked up from germline, CDR1 is SGHTA and CDR2 is FQGNSA. This CDR3 is CASSRTGAYDQPQHF. CDR3 DNA sequence: TGTGCCAGCAGCCGGACAGGGGCCTACGATCAGCCCCAGCATTTT.

The sample holds many counts of this clonotype. The genes are TRBV7-6 and TRBJ1-2; 7 positions match TRBD1. Germline V lookup: CDR1 SGHVS, CDR2 FNYEAQ. V lost 5 bases and J lost 3; bases outside the gene matches: 12. The CDR3 extends over 16 amino acids. The CDR3 spells CASSRLVTGRDYGYTF. CDR3 in DNA: TGTGCCAGCAGCCGCTTAGTGACAGGGAGAGACTATGGCTACACCTTC.

This clonotype appeared many times. J is TRBJ1-1 and V is TRBV5-1, with D possibly being TRBD1 (5 bases). Germline loops: CDR1 SGHRS, CDR2 YFSETQ. The CDR3 is 15 amino acids. The germline V and J ends were trimmed by 5 bases and 3 bases, with 17 bases remaining between them. Written as DNA, the CDR3 is TGCGCCAGCAGGATAGGCGACAGCATTTACACTGAAGCTTTCTTT. The encoded protein is CASRIGDSIYTEAFF.

In its sample, this clonotype was seen many times. The rearrangement links TRBV12-3 or TRBV12-4 to TRBJ2-7, with 16 bases lining up with TRBD2. The length of the CDR3 is 19 residues. J was trimmed by 5 bases and V by 0 bases; bases with no gene match: 10. CDR3 protein: CASSLASGTSGGGFHEQYF. CDR3 DNA: TGTGCCAGCAGTTTAGCCTCCGGGACTAGCGGGGGGGGCTTTCACGAGCAGTACTTC.

This clonotype was counted at least ten times. The chain combines TRBV5-1 with TRBJ2-7; D may be TRBD1 (5 bases). V was shortened by 0 bases and J by 5 bases, with 12 bases between the two germline ends. Germline-derived CDR1 and CDR2 are SGHRS and YFSETQ. CDR3 length: 14 residues. The CDR3 protein is CASSLGVIGDEQYV. The CDR3, as DNA: TGCGCCAGCAGCTTGGGGGTTATAGGGGACGAGCAGTACGTC.